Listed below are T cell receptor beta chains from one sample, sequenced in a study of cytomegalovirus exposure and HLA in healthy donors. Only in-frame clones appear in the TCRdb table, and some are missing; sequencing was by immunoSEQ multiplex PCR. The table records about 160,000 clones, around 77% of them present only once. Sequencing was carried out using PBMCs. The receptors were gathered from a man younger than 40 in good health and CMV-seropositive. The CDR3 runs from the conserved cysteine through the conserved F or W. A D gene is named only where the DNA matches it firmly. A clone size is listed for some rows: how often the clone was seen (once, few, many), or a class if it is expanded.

CDR3nt: TGTGCCAGCAGCCCGATAGGGGGAAACACCGGGGAGCTGTTTTTT
CDR3aa: CASSPIGGNTGELFF
j_gene: TRBJ2-2
d_gene: -
v_gene: TRBV11-2
abundance: few

CDR3nt: TGCGCCAGCAGCTTGAGGGGACTAGCGGGGTTGTTGGATACGCAGTATTTT
CDR3aa: CASSLRGLAGLLDTQYF
j_gene: TRBJ2-3
d_gene: TRBD2
v_gene: TRBV5-1
abundance: -

CDR3nt: TGCGCCAGCAGCAGTCCCGGGACAGGGGGGGACGAGCAGTTCTTC
CDR3aa: CASSSPGTGGDEQFF
j_gene: TRBJ2-1
d_gene: TRBD1
v_gene: TRBV5-1
abundance: -

CDR3nt: TGTGCCAGCAGTATACGGAGTGGCGAAAAACTGTTTTTT
CDR3aa: CASSIRSGEKLFF
j_gene: TRBJ1-4
d_gene: -
v_gene: TRBV25-1
abundance: once

CDR3nt: TGCGCCAGCAGCCAAGCTGACAATTACAATGAGCAGTTCTTC
CDR3aa: CASSQADNYNEQFF
j_gene: TRBJ2-1
d_gene: -
v_gene: TRBV4-1
abundance: -

CDR3nt: TGTGCCAGCAGCACAGGGGGCGAGACCCAGTACTTC
CDR3aa: CASSTGGETQYF
j_gene: TRBJ2-5
d_gene: TRBD1
v_gene: TRBV7-9
abundance: -

CDR3nt: TGTGCCAGCAGCGATAGTGGAGATACGCAGTATTTT
CDR3aa: CASSDSGDTQYF
j_gene: TRBJ2-3
d_gene: -
v_gene: TRBV9
abundance: -

CDR3nt: TGTGCCAGCACGCCGGGACAGCAAGAGACCCAGTACTTC
CDR3aa: CASTPGQQETQYF
j_gene: TRBJ2-5
d_gene: TRBD1
v_gene: TRBV6-1
abundance: once

CDR3nt: TGCAGCGTTGAAGACCCGGACTGGACAGGGAGGTCCTACAATGAGCAGTTCTTC
CDR3aa: CSVEDPDWTGRSYNEQFF
j_gene: TRBJ2-1
d_gene: TRBD1
v_gene: TRBV29-1
abundance: -

CDR3nt: TGTGCCAGCAGTTTATACAGGGCGACTCAGCCCCAGCATTTT
CDR3aa: CASSLYRATQPQHF
j_gene: TRBJ1-5
d_gene: -
v_gene: TRBV28
abundance: -

CDR3nt: TGTGCCAGCAGCTCCCGGTTAGGCACAGATACGCAGTATTTT
CDR3aa: CASSSRLGTDTQYF
j_gene: TRBJ2-3
d_gene: -
v_gene: TRBV5-8
abundance: -

CDR3nt: TGTGCCAGCAGCCAGGAAAGTCGGTCACCCCTCCACTTT
CDR3aa: CASSQESRSPLHF
j_gene: TRBJ1-6
d_gene: -
v_gene: TRBV11-2
abundance: -

CDR3nt: TGCAGCGCCTCCCGACAGGGAGGAAGGTCCACTGAAGCTTTCTTT
CDR3aa: CSASRQGGRSTEAFF
j_gene: TRBJ1-1
d_gene: TRBD1
v_gene: TRBV29-1
abundance: -

CDR3nt: TGTGCCAGCACCCCGGACAGGGCCTTCACAGATACGCAGTATTTT
CDR3aa: CASTPDRAFTDTQYF
j_gene: TRBJ2-3
d_gene: TRBD1
v_gene: TRBV11-1
abundance: -

CDR3nt: TGTGCCAGCAGCTTAGTTGGCAGGCGGGATGGCTACACCTTC
CDR3aa: CASSLVGRRDGYTF
j_gene: TRBJ1-2
d_gene: -
v_gene: TRBV11-3
abundance: -

CDR3nt: TGTGCCATCAGGCCGGGAATCCACTCCTACGAGCAGTACTTC
CDR3aa: CAIRPGIHSYEQYF
j_gene: TRBJ2-7
d_gene: -
v_gene: TRBV10-3
abundance: -

CDR3nt: TGCGCCAGCAGCCAAGTAAGTTCAACAGGCGCTGAAGCTTTCTTT
CDR3aa: CASSQVSSTGAEAFF
j_gene: TRBJ1-1
d_gene: -
v_gene: TRBV4-3
abundance: -

CDR3nt: TGTGCCAGCAGTCCCAGGGACAGGCCTCGGGAAAAACTGTTTTTT
CDR3aa: CASSPRDRPREKLFF
j_gene: TRBJ1-4
d_gene: TRBD1
v_gene: TRBV28
abundance: few

CDR3nt: TGCGCCAGCAGTGAACAGGGGCATCAGCCCCAGCATTTT
CDR3aa: CASSEQGHQPQHF
j_gene: TRBJ1-5
d_gene: TRBD1
v_gene: TRBV10-2
abundance: few

CDR3nt: TGTGCCAGCAAGACAGGGGGCAACACCTATAATTCACCCCTCCACTTT
CDR3aa: CASKTGGNTYNSPLHF
j_gene: TRBJ1-6
d_gene: TRBD1
v_gene: TRBV28
abundance: -

CDR3nt: TGTGCCAGCAGTTCATCTACAGTTAACTATGGCTACACCTTC
CDR3aa: CASSSSTVNYGYTF
j_gene: TRBJ1-2
d_gene: -
v_gene: TRBV28
abundance: -

CDR3nt: TGTGCCTGGAGGGAGGGGAGCTCCTATAATTCACCCCTCCACTTT
CDR3aa: CAWREGSSYNSPLHF
j_gene: TRBJ1-6
d_gene: -
v_gene: TRBV30
abundance: -

CDR3nt: TGTGCCAGCAGAACGGGACTAGCGGGGGAGGCAGATACGCAGTATTTT
CDR3aa: CASRTGLAGEADTQYF
j_gene: TRBJ2-3
d_gene: TRBD2
v_gene: TRBV27
abundance: few

CDR3nt: TGTGCCAGCAGTTACGGTGCGGGGGGAAGTTCAGAGCAGTACTTC
CDR3aa: CASSYGAGGSSEQYF
j_gene: TRBJ2-7
d_gene: TRBD2
v_gene: TRBV6-5
abundance: -

CDR3nt: TGTGCCAGCAGCTCCGGGACAGGGGTATACGAGCAGTACTTC
CDR3aa: CASSSGTGVYEQYF
j_gene: TRBJ2-7
d_gene: TRBD1
v_gene: TRBV5-6
abundance: -

CDR3nt: TGTGCCACCAGCAGATTAGGGGAGGGTCAAGAGACCCAGTACTTC
CDR3aa: CATSRLGEGQETQYF
j_gene: TRBJ2-5
d_gene: TRBD2
v_gene: TRBV15
abundance: -

CDR3nt: TGTGCCAGCAGGGACAGGGGAGAGACCCAGTACTTC
CDR3aa: CASRDRGETQYF
j_gene: TRBJ2-5
d_gene: TRBD1
v_gene: TRBV2
abundance: -

CDR3nt: TGCGCCAGCAGCCAAGAATCGATCGTTATAGGGGGATCCTACGAGCAGTACTTC
CDR3aa: CASSQESIVIGGSYEQYF
j_gene: TRBJ2-7
d_gene: -
v_gene: TRBV4-1
abundance: once

CDR3nt: TGCGCCAGCAGCTTGGGAGTGGGGGGAGTCTACAATGAGCAGTTCTTC
CDR3aa: CASSLGVGGVYNEQFF
j_gene: TRBJ2-1
d_gene: -
v_gene: TRBV5-1
abundance: once

CDR3nt: TGTGCCAGCAGGGGGACAGGGGGCATCGAAAAACTGTTTTTT
CDR3aa: CASRGTGGIEKLFF
j_gene: TRBJ1-4
d_gene: TRBD1
v_gene: TRBV2
abundance: -

CDR3nt: TGTGCCTGGAATTATGACAGGAGCTCCTATAATTCACCCCTCCACTTT
CDR3aa: CAWNYDRSSYNSPLHF
j_gene: TRBJ1-6
d_gene: -
v_gene: TRBV30
abundance: -

CDR3nt: TGTGCCAGCAGTGAAGCGGCGGGGGGCTCCTACAATGAGCAGTTCTTC
CDR3aa: CASSEAAGGSYNEQFF
j_gene: TRBJ2-1
d_gene: TRBD2
v_gene: TRBV6-1
abundance: -

CDR3nt: TGTGCCAGCCAGCCTCCTAGACACACCGGGGAGCTGTTTTTT
CDR3aa: CASQPPRHTGELFF
j_gene: TRBJ2-2
d_gene: -
v_gene: TRBV7-9
abundance: -

CDR3nt: TGTGCCAGCAGCCGGACAGGGGGCGGCAATCAGCCCCAGCATTTT
CDR3aa: CASSRTGGGNQPQHF
j_gene: TRBJ1-5
d_gene: TRBD1
v_gene: TRBV6-5
abundance: -

CDR3nt: TGTGCCTGGACGACGGACAGAAATCAGCCCCAGCATTTT
CDR3aa: CAWTTDRNQPQHF
j_gene: TRBJ1-5
d_gene: -
v_gene: TRBV30
abundance: once

CDR3nt: TGCGCCAGCAGCTCAATAACCGGGACAGGGTCAGACGAGCAGTACTTC
CDR3aa: CASSSITGTGSDEQYF
j_gene: TRBJ2-7
d_gene: TRBD1
v_gene: TRBV5-1
abundance: -

CDR3nt: TGTGCCAGTAGTCCGGACAGGGAAAACACTGAAGCTTTCTTT
CDR3aa: CASSPDRENTEAFF
j_gene: TRBJ1-1
d_gene: TRBD1
v_gene: TRBV19
abundance: -

CDR3nt: TGTGCCAGCAGTTTTGACAGTAACTATGGCTACACCTTC
CDR3aa: CASSFDSNYGYTF
j_gene: TRBJ1-2
d_gene: -
v_gene: TRBV28
abundance: -

CDR3nt: TGTGCCATCAGTGGGACAGGGGGCCAGGGTCAGCCCCAGCATTTT
CDR3aa: CAISGTGGQGQPQHF
j_gene: TRBJ1-5
d_gene: TRBD1
v_gene: TRBV10-3
abundance: -

CDR3nt: TGCAGCGTATGTACTACTTTGTACAATGAGCAGTTCTTC
CDR3aa: CSVCTTLYNEQFF
j_gene: TRBJ2-1
d_gene: -
v_gene: TRBV29-1
abundance: -

CDR3nt: TGTGCCAGTAGAGGACAGGGCAATCAGCCCCAGCATTTT
CDR3aa: CASRGQGNQPQHF
j_gene: TRBJ1-5
d_gene: TRBD1
v_gene: TRBV19
abundance: -

CDR3nt: TGTGCCAGCAGTTCACCCGGGACAGCGTCCTACGAGCAGTACTTC
CDR3aa: CASSSPGTASYEQYF
j_gene: TRBJ2-7
d_gene: TRBD1
v_gene: TRBV27
abundance: -

CDR3nt: TGCAGCGTTGAAGAGGGAGGAAACGAGCAGTACTTC
CDR3aa: CSVEEGGNEQYF
j_gene: TRBJ2-7
d_gene: -
v_gene: TRBV29-1
abundance: -

CDR3nt: TGTGCCAGCAGAGACGCGGGGGGGAGCTCCTACGAGCAGTACTTC
CDR3aa: CASRDAGGSSYEQYF
j_gene: TRBJ2-7
d_gene: TRBD2
v_gene: TRBV7-9
abundance: -

CDR3nt: TGTGCCTGGAGTGTATTTCCTAGCGGGATCTACGAGCAGTACTTC
CDR3aa: CAWSVFPSGIYEQYF
j_gene: TRBJ2-7
d_gene: TRBD2
v_gene: TRBV30
abundance: -

CDR3nt: TGTGCCAGCAGTTCCCCGGGACAGGGCTACGAGCAGTACTTC
CDR3aa: CASSSPGQGYEQYF
j_gene: TRBJ2-7
d_gene: TRBD1
v_gene: TRBV28
abundance: few

CDR3nt: TGTGCCAGCAGTGACAGCGGGGGGCCGCGGGAGCAGTACTTC
CDR3aa: CASSDSGGPREQYF
j_gene: TRBJ2-7
d_gene: TRBD2
v_gene: TRBV6-1
abundance: -

CDR3nt: TGTGCCAGCAGAAACAGAGCGAACACTGAAGCTTTCTTT
CDR3aa: CASRNRANTEAFF
j_gene: TRBJ1-1
d_gene: -
v_gene: TRBV28
abundance: few

CDR3nt: TGTGCCAGTAGTATCAGGCGTAGCAATCAGCCCCAGCATTTT
CDR3aa: CASSIRRSNQPQHF
j_gene: TRBJ1-5
d_gene: -
v_gene: TRBV19
abundance: -

CDR3nt: TGTGCCAGCAGCCCCAGGGGGTTCTATGGCTACACCTTC
CDR3aa: CASSPRGFYGYTF
j_gene: TRBJ1-2
d_gene: TRBD1
v_gene: TRBV28
abundance: -

CDR3nt: TGTGCCAGCAGCTTAAGCTCAGGGGGAGGAATAGAGACCCAGTACTTC
CDR3aa: CASSLSSGGGIETQYF
j_gene: TRBJ2-5
d_gene: -
v_gene: TRBV7-9
abundance: -

CDR3nt: TGTGCCAGCTCATCGACTCAGGGGGTGAACACTGAAGCTTTCTTT
CDR3aa: CASSSTQGVNTEAFF
j_gene: TRBJ1-1
d_gene: TRBD1
v_gene: TRBV18
abundance: -

CDR3nt: TGTGCCAGCGGGGGACATCGGGGGACCCAGTACTTC
CDR3aa: CASGGHRGTQYF
j_gene: TRBJ2-5
d_gene: -
v_gene: TRBV27
abundance: -

CDR3nt: TGTGCCAGCAGCGCCGACAGAGCCACCGGGGAGCTGTTTTTT
CDR3aa: CASSADRATGELFF
j_gene: TRBJ2-2
d_gene: -
v_gene: TRBV7-2
abundance: -

CDR3nt: TGTGCCGGCACTGGACTGCCGGGGACCCAGTACTTC
CDR3aa: CAGTGLPGTQYF
j_gene: TRBJ2-5
d_gene: -
v_gene: TRBV25-1
abundance: -